This TCR beta chain is from a study of blood T cell repertoires in COVID-19. The overall study: Collection of acute and convalescent COVID-19 samples took place in the United States, Italy and Spain.

Original processing methods: Amplified reference gene primers provided the basis for estimating nucleated cell counts. The repertoire was sequenced with immunoSEQ multiplex PCR; TCRdb's copy has only in-frame clones and lacks some. V and J calls and clone size follow that table, whereas D and trimming were derived from the DNA. Here the sample spans 250,000 to 300,000 clones, about 81% being singletons. This clone has a single count. Living in 20 to 30 US areas, the participants were between roughly 18 and 90 years of age. Cohort placement rested on clinical history that participants reported themselves. This receptor was identified in a man aged 25-45 years with acute COVID-19. The specimen sequenced was PBMCs or T cells enriched from blood (not recorded which).

CDR3 in amino acids: CASGFLAGVNEQFF. Here the CDR3 DNA reads TGTGCTAGTGGTTTCCTAGCGGGAGTGAATGAGCAGTTCTTC. This sequence joins TRBV12-5 and TRBJ2-1; 10 bases line up with TRBD2. This CDR3 contains 14 residues. Germline V gene data show CDR1 as LGHNT and CDR2 as FRNRAP. With 3 bases clipped from V and 7 bases from J, the junction kept 3 bases outside the gene matches.